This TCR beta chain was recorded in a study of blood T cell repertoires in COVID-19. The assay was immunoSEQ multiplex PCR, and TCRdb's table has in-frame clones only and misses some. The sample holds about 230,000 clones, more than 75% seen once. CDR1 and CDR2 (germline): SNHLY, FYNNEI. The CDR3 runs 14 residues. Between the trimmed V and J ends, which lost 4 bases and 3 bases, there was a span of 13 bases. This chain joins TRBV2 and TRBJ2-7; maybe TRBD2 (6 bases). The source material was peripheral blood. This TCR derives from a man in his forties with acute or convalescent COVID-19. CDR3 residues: CASSVGGLGYEQYF. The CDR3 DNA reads TGTGCCAGCAGTGTTGGGGGGTTGGGCTACGAGCAGTACTTC.